These 29 T cell receptor beta chains came from one sample sequenced in a study of molecular identifiers for immune sequencing clone quantification. TCRdb itself ran the PCR reads through MiXCR, one entry per CDR3 protein. The sample lists under 600,000 distinct CDR3 sequences; roughly a fifth were seen once. The source material was naive CD8+ T cells from blood, with Jurkat cell RNA spiked in. The subset here: FACS-sorted CD8+CD4-CCR7+CD45RA+ naive T cells. All receptors derive from a human donor in good health. Some libraries in this study had Jurkat cell RNA spiked in.

On this clonotype itself: Sequence at one end of the junction differs from germline and may be a read error. The chain recombines TRBV6-6 with TRBJ1-4, with D unresolved. There are 12 residues in the CDR3. From germline, CDR1 is MNHNY and CDR2 SVGAGI (reference sequence). The CDR3 loop reads CASSNSPEKLFF. As DNA, the CDR3 is TGTGCCAGCAGTAACTCCCCGGAAAAACTGTTTTTT.

This clonotype was seen a few times. This may be a read error: a much more frequent sequence differs by one nucleotide. The conserved phenylalanine or tryptophan normally closing the CDR3 is absent here, so this likely arose from a read error. V gene TRBV28 combines with J gene TRBJ2-7; D is uncertain. Trimming shortened V by 11 bases and J by 5 bases, and 10 bases separated the two germline ends. CDR1 is MDHEN and CDR2 is SYDVKM in the germline V gene. The CDR3 sequence is 10 residues long. Written as DNA, the CDR3 is TGTGCCGTAGGGAAGAACGAGCAGTACTCC. Protein: CAVGKNEQYS.

This clonotype appeared many times. The V gene is TRBV3-1, the J gene TRBJ2-7; possible D gene TRBD1, 5 bases. Trimming left V 3 bases short and J 3 bases short, with 12 bases between. CDR3 length: 14 residues. Germline V gene sequence: CDR1 LGHDT, CDR2 YNNKEL (reference sequence). This CDR3 reads CASSHAQVDYEQYF. The CDR3 DNA reads as TGTGCCAGCAGCCACGCACAGGTTGACTACGAGCAGTACTTC.

This clonotype showed up just a few times. The chain combines TRBV11-1 with TRBJ2-5, with TRBD1 matching over 10 bases. This CDR3 region has 16 residues. V was clipped by 0 bases and J by 0 bases; unmatched bases: 1. Germline V gives CDR1 SGHAT, CDR2 FQDESV (reference sequence). In nucleotides, the CDR3 is TGTGCCAGCAGCTTAGCTGGGACAGGGGACCAAGAGACCCAGTACTTC. It encodes CASSLAGTGDQETQYF.

There are many counts of this clonotype. This rearrangement joins TRBV4-3 to TRBJ2-3; D is ambiguous. Germline CDR1 LGHNA, CDR2 YSLEER. The CDR3 has 14 amino acids. V gave up 1 base and J gave up 2 bases, with 7 bases separating them. Here the CDR3 reads CASSQGAFTDTQYF. CDR3 nucleotide sequence: TGCGCCAGCAGCCAAGGAGCCTTCACAGATACGCAGTATTTT.

The chain joins TRBV27 to TRBJ1-2; 9 nucleotides agree with TRBD1. Germline V lookup: CDR1 MNHEY, CDR2 SMNVEV (reference sequence). The CDR3 consists of 15 residues. V dropped 5 bases and J dropped 4; count of bases not matched to a gene: 8. The CDR3 reads CASSALQGAGYGYTF. The CDR3, as DNA: TGTGCCAGCAGTGCGTTACAGGGGGCAGGCTATGGCTACACCTTC.

In the case of this clonotype: Possible read error: a much larger clone is one base away. This chain links TRBV7-2 with TRBJ2-4, with D possibly being TRBD1 (6 bases). CDR3 length equals 15 residues. The germline CDR1 and CDR2 sequences are SGHTA and FQGNSA. CDR3 residues: CVSSLVRGQENIQYF. The CDR3 DNA sequence: TGTGTCAGCAGCTTAGTTCGGGGACAAGAAAACATTCAGTACTTC.

There are many counts of this clonotype. V is TRBV30 and J is TRBJ2-3; D not resolved. V gave up 2 bases and J gave up 6 bases, with 9 bases separating them. Per the germline V gene, CDR1 is GTSNPN and CDR2 is SVGIG (reference sequence). The length of the CDR3 is 12 residues. The CDR3 DNA reads TGTGCCTGGAGTCCCCTGGGTGATACGCAGTATTTT. It specifies CAWSPLGDTQYF.

Note on this clonotype: Just one base apart from a much larger clone, this may be a read error. The chain is built from TRBV29-1 and TRBJ1-3; the D gene is possibly TRBD1 (5 bases). Germline loops: CDR1 SQVTM, CDR2 ANQGSEA. The CDR3 covers 13 residues. The CDR3 here is CGVGGITGNTIYF. The CDR3 nucleotides read TGCGGCGTTGGGGGGATAACTGGAAACACCATATATTTT.

This clonotype was recorded many times. The chain combines TRBV20-1 with TRBJ2-7, with D unclear. V lost 5 bases and J lost 4, with 15 bases in between. CDR3 length: 13 residues. Per germline, CDR1 DFQATT and CDR2 SNEGSKA (reference sequence). The CDR3: CSACPTGPYEQYF. The CDR3, as DNA: TGCAGTGCTTGTCCGACTGGCCCTTACGAGCAGTACTTC.

There are a few counts of this clonotype. The V and J genes are TRBV4-1 and TRBJ2-1, with 9 bases lining up with TRBD2. This CDR3 comprises 16 residues. Germline V gene sequence: CDR1 MGHRA, CDR2 YSYEKL. Unmatched junction bases numbered 5, after V lost 3 bases and J lost 2 bases. CDR3 bases: TGCGCCAGCAGCCAGCTTAGCGGGGGCCCCTACAATGAGCAGTTCTTC. This gives the protein CASSQLSGGPYNEQFF.

This clonotype was recorded a few times. The chain uses TRBV3-1 and TRBJ1-5, with unresolved D. Trimming pared 4 bases from V and 3 bases from J, leaving 16 bases between. This CDR3 is 16 amino acids long. CDR1 is LGHDT and CDR2 is YNNKEL in the germline V gene (reference sequence). CDR3: CASSPSGGPPNQPQHF. Written as DNA, the CDR3 is TGTGCCAGCAGCCCTAGCGGCGGGCCCCCCAATCAGCCCCAGCATTTT.

There are many counts of this clonotype. The J gene is TRBJ1-5, the V gene TRBV20-1; D might be TRBD1 (5 bases). This CDR3 contains 16 residues. The V end was cut by 0 bases, the J end by 5 bases, with 17 bases between. Germline assignment: CDR1 DFQATT and CDR2 SNEGSKA (reference sequence). CDR3 in DNA: TGCAGTGCTAGAGAGGGGGGGGGGGTCATGGATCAGCCCCAGCATTTT. Protein product: CSAREGGGVMDQPQHF.

This clonotype was seen many times. The chain is built from TRBV2 and TRBJ2-3; unclear D gene. The CDR3 is made up of 16 amino acids. V gave up 2 bases and J gave up 4 bases, with 16 bases separating them. Germline V gives CDR1 SNHLY, CDR2 FYNNEI. CDR3 residues: CASSENLVAGADTQYF. CDR3 in DNA: TGTGCCAGCAGTGAAAATCTGGTCGCCGGAGCAGATACGCAGTATTTT.

The genes are TRBV4-1 and TRBJ1-4, with a possible D match to TRBD1 (6 bases). This CDR3 region has 14 residues. Germline CDR1 is MGHRA and CDR2 is YSYEKL. V was shortened by 0 bases and J by 8 bases, with 10 bases between the two germline ends. The CDR3 region has the DNA TGCGCCAGCAGCCAAGAAGGGGGGGGAGAAAAACTGTTTTTT. Its translation is CASSQEGGGEKLFF.

This clonotype was seen a few times. A much larger clone lies one base from this, so it may be a read error. V is TRBV7-9 and J is TRBJ2-3; weak D call: TRBD1 (6 bases). The CDR3 has 14 amino acids. The germline V gene encodes CDR1 SEHNR and CDR2 FQNEAQ (reference sequence). CDR3 residues: CASSTGTSTGTQYF. In DNA, the CDR3 is TGTGCCAGCAGCACGGGGACAAGCACAGGTACGCAGTATTTT.

Of note for this clonotype: The junction does not match germline at one end; this may be a read error. This chain's CDR3 is CSARDRLARSHEQYF. The CDR3 coding sequence is TGCAGTGCTAGAGATCGCCTAGCGCGCTCCCACGAGCAGTACTTC. This chain connects TRBV20-1 to TRBJ2-7, with D perhaps matching TRBD2 (6 bases). The CDR3 extends over 15 amino acids. Germline-derived CDR1 and CDR2 are DFQATT and SNEGSKA (reference sequence).

J is TRBJ2-2 and V is TRBV6-2 or TRBV6-3; D is unresolved. With 2 bases removed from V and 8 bases from J, the gap between germline ends came to 12 bases. The CDR3 is 14 residues long. Per the germline V gene, CDR1 is MNHEY and CDR2 is SVGEGT. CDR3 bases: TGTGCCAGCAGTTACGAGAGATACGGTGGGGAGCTGTTTTTT. Translation: CASSYERYGGELFF.

The J gene is TRBJ2-1, the V gene TRBV19; possible D gene TRBD1, 6 bases. Trimming shortened V by 4 bases and J by 0 bases, and 7 bases separated the two germline ends. Germline values: CDR1 LNHDA, CDR2 SQIVND (reference sequence). CDR3 size: 14 residues. CDR3 residues: CASSKGGSYNEQFF. CDR3 nucleotides: TGTGCCAGTAGTAAAGGGGGCTCCTACAATGAGCAGTTCTTC.

This clonotype was observed a few times. DNA of the CDR3: TGTGCCAGTAGTACATCAGGGGCGAACACTGAAGCTTTCTTT. This sequence encodes CASSTSGANTEAFF. The chain uses TRBV19 and TRBJ1-1; perhaps TRBD1 as D (6 bases). Per germline, CDR1 LNHDA and CDR2 SQIVND (reference sequence). The germline V and J ends were trimmed by 4 bases and 1 base, with 10 bases remaining between them. CDR3 length: 14 residues. The whole variable domain, remainder taken from reference TRBV19 and TRBJ1-1, is DGGITQSPKYLFRKEGQNVTLSCEQNLNHDAMYWYRQDPGQGLRLIYYSQIVNDFQKGDIAEGYSVSREKKESFPLTVTSAQKNPTAFYLCASSTSGANTEAFFGQGTRLTVV.

In this sample, this clonotype turned up a few times. This CDR3 reads CASSPIPASSYEQYF. The DNA of the CDR3 is TGTGCCAGCAGTCCTATACCGGCGAGCTCCTACGAGCAGTACTTC. The chain has TRBV9 and TRBJ2-7; the D is unclear. The CDR3 sequence is 15 residues long. The V gene's germline CDR1 is SGDLS and CDR2 YYNGEE. The V end lost 5 bases, the J end lost 0 bases, and 15 bases lay between the germline ends.

A few counts support this clonotype. A clone one base away is much larger, so this may be a read error. The V call is TRBV12-3 or TRBV12-4, the J call TRBJ1-5; a weak D match, TRBD1 (5 bases). V lost 6 bases and J 5 bases, leaving 14 bases between the germline ends. The CDR3 spans 14 residues. CDR3 in DNA: TGTGCCAGCAGCCTAGGGGAGCATTATCAGCCCCAGCATTTT. Its translation: CASSLGEHYQPQHF.

This clonotype turned up a few times. V usage is TRBV7-9 and J usage is TRBJ2-7; D gene uncertain. V lost 1 base and J lost 3, with 7 bases in between. Germline V gene lookup returns CDR1 SEHNR and CDR2 FQNEAQ (reference sequence). The CDR3 has 13 residues. CDR3 coding DNA: TGTGCCAGCAGCTTAGGTGAATACTACGAGCAGTACTTC. The encoded protein is CASSLGEYYEQYF. Filled out from reference TRBV7-9 and TRBJ2-7, the complete variable domain reads DTGVSQNPRHKITKRGQNVTFRCDPISEHNRLYWYRQTLGQGPEFLTYFQNEAQLEKSRLLSDRFSAERPKGSFSTLEIQRTEQGDSAMYLCASSLGEYYEQYFGPGTRLTVT.

V and J are TRBV6-5 and TRBJ2-5; D uncertain. The CDR3 spans 13 residues. CDR1 MNHEY and CDR2 SVGAGI come from the germline V gene. V lost 0 bases to trimming and J lost 6 bases, with 8 bases between them. The CDR3 here is CASSYSLIQTQYF. The CDR3 DNA reads as TGTGCCAGCAGTTACTCTCTGATCCAGACCCAGTACTTC.

V gene TRBV2 combines with J gene TRBJ2-7, with D unclear. Germline V lookup: CDR1 SNHLY, CDR2 FYNNEI. Trimming removed 11 bases at V and 0 bases at J, with 14 bases between. The CDR3 is 13 residues long. CDR3 loop: CAVTITSSYEQYF. The CDR3 DNA reads TGTGCCGTAACTATCACGAGCTCCTACGAGCAGTACTTC.

A remark on this clonotype: This may be a read error: a much more frequent sequence differs by one nucleotide. The V gene is TRBV7-3, the J gene TRBJ2-2, with D perhaps TRBD2 (5 bases). The CDR3 length is 14 residues. The germline V gene encodes CDR1 SGHTA and CDR2 FQGTGA. Written as DNA, the CDR3 is TGTGCCAGCAGCTTGACCCATAACACCGGGGAGCTGGTTTTT. Its protein product is CASSLTHNTGELVF.

Concerning this clonotype: A clone one base away is much larger, so this may be a read error. The chain has TRBV7-6 and TRBJ2-3, with 13 bases lining up with TRBD2. Germline CDR1 reads SGHVS; CDR2 reads FNYEAQ. The V and J ends lost 4 bases and 4 bases, in that order; junction bases with no gene match: 17. This CDR3 region has 20 residues. Here the CDR3 reads CASSSTRSWTSGRGPDTQYF. The DNA for the CDR3 is TGTGCCAGCAGCTCCACCCGGTCCTGGACTAGCGGGAGAGGGCCAGATACGCAGTATTTT. Full variable domain (missing parts from reference TRBV7-6 and TRBJ2-3): GAGVSQSPRYKVTKRGQDVALRCDPISGHVSLYWYRQALGQGPEFLTYFNYEAQQDKSGLPNDRFSAERPEGSISTLTIQRTEQRDSAMYRCASSSTRSWTSGRGPDTQYFGPGTRLTVL.

In this sample, this clonotype turned up many times. The rearrangement links TRBV19 to TRBJ2-7; either TRBD1 or TRBD2 may fit D (5 bases each). CDR1 is LNHDA, CDR2 SQIVND, per germline (reference sequence). This CDR3 contains 14 residues. Trimming stripped 5 bases from V and 3 bases from J, with 14 bases between. The CDR3 bases are TGTGCCAGTAGTCCCCGGGACCGCCACTACGAGCAGTACTTC. Amino acid sequence: CASSPRDRHYEQYF.

Many counts were recorded for this clonotype. The chain carries TRBV2 and TRBJ2-5; TRBD2 might be the D (6 bases). Per the germline V gene, CDR1 is SNHLY and CDR2 is FYNNEI. This CDR3 spans 11 amino acids. Trimming left V 9 bases short and J 7 bases short, with 12 bases between. DNA of the CDR3: TGTGCCAGTACCATCGGGGGGACCCAGTACTTC. This translates into CASTIGGTQYF. The variable domain in full, with the rest retrieved from reference TRBV2 and TRBJ2-5, is EPEVTQTPSHQVTQMGQEVILRCVPISNHLYFYWYRQILGQKVEFLVSFYNNEISEKSEIFDDQFSVERPDGSNFTLKIRSTKLEDSAMYFCASTIGGTQYFGPGTRLLVL.